These 22 T cell receptor beta chains were sequenced from one sample in a study of identical twins. TCRdb processed the 5' RACE reads anew with MiXCR; each CDR3 protein has one entry. The sample has hundreds of thousands of distinct CDR3 sequences, approximately 18% seen once. Another study also made use of these data, one on T cells expressing NK-cell markers.

Material for sequencing was PBMCs. These receptor sequences come from a woman aged 18-29 years in good health.

This clonotype has ten or more counts. The rearrangement links TRBV18 to TRBJ2-1, with 7 bases aligning to TRBD2. This CDR3 spans 14 amino acids. Trimming took 8 bases from V and 7 from J; bases not matched to a gene: 11. Germline CDR1 is KGHSH and CDR2 is LQKENI. CDR3 DNA sequence: TGTGCCAGCCCCGCGGGGGAAATACTAAATGAGCAGTTCTTC. This gives the protein CASPAGEILNEQFF.

The chain joins TRBV6-2 or TRBV6-3 to TRBJ1-1; tentatively, D is TRBD1 (6 bases). The CDR3 runs 14 residues. The V and J ends lost 6 bases and 4 bases respectively, with 15 bases between them. The germline CDR1 and CDR2 sequences are MNHEY and SVGEGT. The CDR3, as DNA: TGTGCCAGCAGCAACAGGGACCTGGGCACTGAAGCTTTCTTT. Amino acid sequence: CASSNRDLGTEAFF.

This chain uses TRBV3-1 with TRBJ1-4; D uncertain. Per germline, CDR1 LGHDT and CDR2 YNNKEL (reference sequence). This CDR3 comprises 13 residues. Trimming cost V 4 bases and J 10 bases, with 13 bases left between them. The CDR3 here is CASSRPSMGKLFF. The CDR3 region has the DNA TGTGCCAGCAGCCGTCCGTCGATGGGAAAACTGTTTTTT.

In its sample, this clonotype was seen a few times. This rearrangement joins TRBV27 to TRBJ2-3; TRBD2 matches 7 bases. CDR1 is MNHEY and CDR2 is SMNVEV in the germline V gene (reference sequence). The length of the CDR3 is 16 residues. V dropped 1 base and J dropped 2; count of bases not matched to a gene: 6. The CDR3 sequence: CASSLLGGGTTDTQYF. In DNA, the CDR3 is TGTGCCAGCAGTTTATTGGGCGGGGGAACCACAGATACGCAGTATTTT.

This clonotype has a handful of counts. The genes are TRBV10-3 and TRBJ2-1; D remains ambiguous. This CDR3 has 16 amino acids. V shed 8 bases and J shed 0 bases, with 17 bases lying between them. Germline V CDR1 and CDR2: ENHRY, SYGVKD. Here the CDR3 DNA reads TGTGCCATCTCCCCCCCAGCGAGAAGCTCCTACAATGAGCAGTTCTTC. Translated: CAISPPARSSYNEQFF.

This clonotype was detected a few times. The CDR3 sequence is CSVLLETQYF. For the CDR3, the DNA is TGCAGCGTTTTACTAGAGACCCAGTACTTC. The chain combines TRBV29-1 with TRBJ2-5; D remains unclear. CDR1 and CDR2 from the germline V gene are SQVTM and ANQGSEA. Between the trimmed V and J ends, which lost 5 bases and 4 bases, there was a span of 5 bases. CDR3 length: 10 residues.

The rearrangement joins TRBV6-2 or TRBV6-3 to TRBJ1-1, with D possibly matching TRBD1 (5 bases). CDR1 and CDR2 from the germline V gene are MNHEY and SVGEGT. This CDR3 has 16 amino acids. V was trimmed by 11 bases and J by 1 base, leaving 23 bases between them. The CDR3 reads CASETGGSEWNTEAFF. The CDR3 bases are TGTGCCTCGGAGACCGGGGGGAGCGAGTGGAACACTGAAGCTTTCTTT.

The CDR3 bases are TGTGCCAGCAGCTTAGCAGGGACTAGCGTGGGAGAGCAGTTCTTC. It encodes CASSLAGTSVGEQFF. The gene calls are TRBV7-2 and TRBJ2-1, with 10 bases fitting TRBD2. The V and J ends lost 0 bases and 10 bases, in that order; junction bases with no gene match: 6. Germline V lookup: CDR1 SGHTA, CDR2 FQGNSA. The CDR3 extends over 15 amino acids.

This clonotype was counted between two and nine times. The CDR3 here is CASRLTGAGTEAFF. DNA of the CDR3: TGTGCCAGCAGACTGACAGGGGCGGGCACTGAAGCTTTCTTT. The chain uses TRBV6-1 and TRBJ1-1; 8 bases are a match to TRBD1. Germline V gives CDR1 MNHNS, CDR2 SASEGT. The CDR3 length is 14 residues. Unmatched junction bases numbered 7, after V lost 6 bases and J lost 4 bases.

This clonotype was seen ten or more times. The CDR3 spells CSARATSGGIYEQYF. The CDR3 nucleotides read TGCAGTGCTCGAGCGACTAGCGGGGGAATCTACGAGCAGTACTTC. V usage is TRBV20-1 and J usage is TRBJ2-7; 12 bases align to TRBD2. CDR1 is DFQATT, CDR2 SNEGSKA, per germline (reference sequence). V gave up 5 bases and J gave up 3 bases; unmatched junction bases: 8. The CDR3 is made up of 15 amino acids.

The rearrangement joins TRBV7-2 to TRBJ2-2, with 8 bases aligning to TRBD2. V trimming: 3 bases; J trimming: 4 bases; junction bases outside the gene matches: 4. There are 15 residues in the CDR3. CDR1 and CDR2 (germline): SGHTA, FQGNSA. The CDR3 here is CASSLIGGGTGELFF. CDR3 DNA sequence: TGTGCCAGCAGCTTGATCGGGGGGGGCACCGGGGAGCTGTTTTTT.

A few counts support this clonotype. The V call is TRBV6-1, the J call TRBJ1-1, with TRBD1 identical over 8 bases. Germline CDR1 and CDR2: MNHNS and SASEGT. The junction had 11 bases not matched to a gene; V was cut back by 6 bases and J by 8 bases. The CDR3 sequence is 14 residues long. CDR3 nucleotide sequence: TGTGCCAGCAGGCCCGGGACAGGTGCGGCCGAAGCTTTCTTT. Its translation: CASRPGTGAAEAFF.

This chain links TRBV18 with TRBJ2-7; D is unresolved. V was shortened by 2 bases and J by 2 bases, with 13 bases between the two germline ends. The CDR3 totals 15 residues. Germline V lookup: CDR1 KGHSH, CDR2 LQKENI. The CDR3 reads CASSPRERVPYEQYF. The CDR3 bases are TGTGCCAGCTCACCAAGGGAAAGGGTTCCCTACGAGCAGTACTTC.

The genes are TRBV20-1 and TRBJ2-1; 9 positions agree with TRBD2. The ends lost 6 bases at V and 4 bases at J; junction bases unmatched: 10. CDR1 and CDR2 (germline): DFQATT, SNEGSKA (reference sequence). This CDR3 comprises 15 residues. This CDR3 reads CSAGTSLSSYNEQFF. The CDR3 DNA follows: TGCAGTGCGGGGACTAGCCTGTCGTCTTACAATGAGCAGTTCTTC.

This chain connects TRBV7-8 to TRBJ2-7, with D unclear. Per germline, CDR1 SGHVS and CDR2 FQNEAQ. The length of the CDR3 is 13 residues. V was shortened by 4 bases and J by 2 bases, with 9 bases between the two germline ends. The CDR3 reads CASSSNRPYEQYF. DNA for the CDR3: TGTGCCAGCAGCTCCAATCGTCCCTACGAGCAGTACTTC.

This chain connects TRBV7-3 to TRBJ1-2, with 9 bases fitting TRBD1. This CDR3 is 15 amino acids long. Per germline, CDR1 SGHTA and CDR2 FQGTGA. The ends lost 5 bases at V and 3 bases at J; junction bases unmatched: 7. This CDR3 is CASSPGTGLDYGYTF. In nucleotides, the CDR3 is TGTGCCAGCAGCCCGGGGACAGGGTTAGACTATGGCTACACCTTC.

The V call is TRBV6-1, the J call TRBJ1-1; 8 positions match TRBD1. V lost 8 bases, J lost 0 bases, and 5 bases stayed unmatched. Germline CDR1 is MNHNS and CDR2 is SASEGT. This CDR3 comprises 14 residues. The CDR3 loop is CASYGTGLNTEAFF. DNA of the CDR3: TGTGCCAGCTACGGGACAGGTCTGAACACTGAAGCTTTCTTT.

In nucleotides, the CDR3 is TGTGCCAGCAGCCCCGCGGTCCGAGGAGGCGAGCAGTACTTC. Translated: CASSPAVRGGEQYF. This sequence joins TRBV11-2 and TRBJ2-7; possible D gene TRBD2, 5 bases. The germline CDR1 and CDR2 sequences are SGHAT and FQNNGV. This CDR3 region has 14 residues. Trimming took 5 bases from V and 6 from J, leaving 17 bases between them.

This clonotype was seen a few times. The rearrangement uses TRBV20-1 and TRBJ1-5; D remains unclear. Germline V CDR1 and CDR2: DFQATT, SNEGSKA (reference sequence). Deletions cut 6 bases from V and 3 bases from J, with 15 bases between. The CDR3 contains 14 residues. Written as DNA, the CDR3 is TGCAGTGCAACTGTCTACCGGGCCAATCAGCCCCAGCATTTT. Translated: CSATVYRANQPQHF.

This rearrangement joins TRBV20-1 to TRBJ2-7, with 8 bases that match TRBD1. This CDR3 region has 14 residues. CDR1 is DFQATT, CDR2 SNEGSKA, per germline (reference sequence). Trimming removed 6 bases from V and 6 bases from J; junction bases left unmatched: 13. CDR3 sequence reads: CSAHTETGEAEQYF. In DNA form, the CDR3 reads TGCAGTGCCCATACGGAGACAGGGGAGGCCGAGCAGTACTTC.

The V and J genes are TRBV10-3 and TRBJ2-1; 8 bases are shared with TRBD2. The CDR3 has 16 residues. The J segment lost 9 bases and the V segment lost 2 bases, leaving 12 bases of the junction unmatched. CDR1 and CDR2 from the germline V gene are ENHRY and SYGVKD. The CDR3 is CAISETRTSSLGEQFF. CDR3 nucleotide sequence: TGTGCCATCAGTGAGACAAGGACTAGCAGCCTAGGTGAGCAGTTCTTC.

The chain carries TRBV7-9 and TRBJ2-2; D not certain. V shed 4 bases and J shed 8 bases, with 11 bases lying between them. The CDR3 is 13 amino acids. Germline V gene lookup returns CDR1 SEHNR and CDR2 FQNEAQ (reference sequence). The CDR3 DNA is TGTGCCAGCAGCTCACCCTCGACTGGGGAGCTGTTTTTT. Amino acids: CASSSPSTGELFF.